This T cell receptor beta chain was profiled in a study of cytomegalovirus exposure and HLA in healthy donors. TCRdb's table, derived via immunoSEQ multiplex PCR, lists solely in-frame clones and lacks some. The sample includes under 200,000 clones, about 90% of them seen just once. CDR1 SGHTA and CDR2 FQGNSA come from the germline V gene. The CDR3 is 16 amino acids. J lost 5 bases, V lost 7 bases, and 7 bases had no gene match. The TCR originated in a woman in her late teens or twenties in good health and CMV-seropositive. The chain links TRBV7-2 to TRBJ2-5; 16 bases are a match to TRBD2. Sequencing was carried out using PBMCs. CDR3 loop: CASTKSGLAGGETQYF. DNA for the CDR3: TGTGCCAGCACCAAATCGGGACTAGCGGGGGGGGAGACCCAGTACTTC.